These 3 T cell receptor beta chains came from one sample sequenced in a study of blood T cell repertoires in COVID-19. This table comes from immunoSEQ multiplex PCR, and its TCRdb copy is limited to in-frame clones, with some not included. This table has fewer than 250,000 clones, 87% appearing once. The sequenced sample was PBMCs or T cells enriched from blood (not recorded which). Every receptor here comes from a woman between 25 and 40 years old with acute COVID-19.

The chain uses TRBV5-6 and TRBJ1-1; 7 bases agree with TRBD1. The CDR3 runs to 15 residues. Germline CDR1 SGHDT, CDR2 YYEEEE. V shed 7 bases and J 3 bases; nucleotides not matched to a gene: 12. CDR3 region: CASQYATGVDTEAFF. In nucleotides, the CDR3 is TGTGCCAGCCAGTACGCCACAGGGGTTGACACTGAAGCTTTCTTT.

This clone was seen a single time. The V and J genes are TRBV3-1 (or the pseudogene TRBV3-2) and TRBJ1-1, with 9 nucleotides matching TRBD1. Trimming at V came to 0 bases and at J to 5 bases, leaving 4 bases not matched to a gene. The germline gives CDR1 LGHDT, CDR2 YNNKEL (reference sequence). This CDR3 spans 15 amino acids. This CDR3 reads CASSQEGQGGTEAFF. DNA of the CDR3: TGTGCCAGCAGCCAAGAGGGACAGGGCGGTACTGAAGCTTTCTTT.

The chain employs TRBV5-1 and TRBJ1-2, with 7 bases identical to TRBD1. The CDR3 has 15 amino acids. The germline gives CDR1 SGHRS, CDR2 YFSETQ. Trimming at V came to 3 bases and at J to 6 bases, leaving 11 bases not matched to a gene. CDR3: CASSSAGQPTDGYTF. The CDR3 coding sequence is TGCGCCAGCAGCTCCGCGGGACAGCCCACGGATGGCTACACCTTC.